There are a few counts of the clone carrying this T cell receptor (beta chain). Antigen unknown. The data derive from a study of T-cell memory formation after mild COVID-19. Overall study results and limits: Mainly in CM and EM were contracting CD4+ clones; CD8+ were in EMRA.

From the 5' RACE reads, TCRdb called clonotypes with MiXCR, one entry per CDR3 protein. The sample holds a few hundred thousand distinct CDR3 sequences, roughly 21% seen once. CDR1 LGHDT and CDR2 YNNKEL come from the germline V gene (reference sequence). Trimming left V 1 base short and J 5 bases short, with 12 bases between. The CDR3 contains 16 residues. The sequence derives from an adult woman who had mild COVID-19 (a few samples of this study predate the infection). Cell type and time point are not known. The chain joins TRBV3-1 to TRBJ1-6, with D uncertain. Sequencing was carried out using PBMCs or a T cell subset sorted from them (not recorded which). CDR3 sequence reads: CASSQGGGGNNSPLHF. The CDR3, as DNA: TGTGCCAGCAGCCAAGGCGGTGGCGGTAATAATTCACCCCTCCACTTT.